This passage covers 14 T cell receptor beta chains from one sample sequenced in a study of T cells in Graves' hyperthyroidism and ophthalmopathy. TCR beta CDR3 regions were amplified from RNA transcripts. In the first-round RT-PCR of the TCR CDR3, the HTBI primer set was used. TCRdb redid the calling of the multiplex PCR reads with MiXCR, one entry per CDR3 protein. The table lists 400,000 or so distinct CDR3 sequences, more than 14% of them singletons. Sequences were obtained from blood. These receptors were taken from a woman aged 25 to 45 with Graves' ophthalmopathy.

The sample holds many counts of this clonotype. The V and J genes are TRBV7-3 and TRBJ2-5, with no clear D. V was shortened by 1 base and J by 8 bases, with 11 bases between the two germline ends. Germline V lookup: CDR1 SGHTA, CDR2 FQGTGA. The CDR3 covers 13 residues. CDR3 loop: CASSLRVESTQYF. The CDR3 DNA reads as TGTGCCAGCAGCTTAAGGGTCGAATCAACCCAGTACTTC.

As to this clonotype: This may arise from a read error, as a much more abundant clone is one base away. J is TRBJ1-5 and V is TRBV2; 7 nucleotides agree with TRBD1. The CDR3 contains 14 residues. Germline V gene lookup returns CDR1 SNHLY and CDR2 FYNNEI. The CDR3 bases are TGTGCCAGCAGCTACAGGGGAAGCAATCGGCCCCAGCATTTT. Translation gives CASSYRGSNRPQHF.

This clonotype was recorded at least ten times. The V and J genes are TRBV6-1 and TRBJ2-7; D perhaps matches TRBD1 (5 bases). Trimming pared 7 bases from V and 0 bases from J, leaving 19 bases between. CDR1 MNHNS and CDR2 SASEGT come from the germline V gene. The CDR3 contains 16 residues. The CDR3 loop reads CASTPRTLSSSYEQYF. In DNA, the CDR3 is TGTGCCAGCACTCCTCGGACATTATCGAGCTCCTACGAGCAGTACTTC.

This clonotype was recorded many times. The CDR3 is CASSLRAPRGTSTDTQYF. The CDR3 region has the DNA TGTGCCAGCAGTTTAAGGGCTCCGCGGGGAACTAGCACAGATACGCAGTATTTT. J is TRBJ2-3 and V is TRBV12-3 or TRBV12-4; tentatively, D is TRBD2 (6 bases). Trimming pared 2 bases from V and 0 bases from J, leaving 18 bases between. This CDR3 region has 18 residues.

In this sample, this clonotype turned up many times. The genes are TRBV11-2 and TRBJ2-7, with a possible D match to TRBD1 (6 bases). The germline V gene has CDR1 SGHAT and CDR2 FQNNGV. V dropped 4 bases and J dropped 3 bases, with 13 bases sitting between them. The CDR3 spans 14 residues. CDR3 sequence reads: CASSYRDIGYEQYF. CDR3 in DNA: TGTGCCAGCAGCTACCGGGACATAGGCTACGAGCAGTACTTC.

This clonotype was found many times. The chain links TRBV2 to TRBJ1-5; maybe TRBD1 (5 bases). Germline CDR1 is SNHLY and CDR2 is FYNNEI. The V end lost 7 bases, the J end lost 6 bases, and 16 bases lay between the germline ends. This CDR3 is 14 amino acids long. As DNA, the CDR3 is TGTGCCAGCACCCCGGGGGGGTTTGGTCAGCCCCAGCATTTT. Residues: CASTPGGFGQPQHF.

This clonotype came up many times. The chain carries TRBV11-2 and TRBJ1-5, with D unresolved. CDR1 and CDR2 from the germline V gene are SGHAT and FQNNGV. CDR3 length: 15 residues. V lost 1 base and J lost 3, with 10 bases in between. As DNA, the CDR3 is TGTGCCAGCAGCTTAGGAGTTACGGACAATCAGCCCCAGCATTTT. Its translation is CASSLGVTDNQPQHF.

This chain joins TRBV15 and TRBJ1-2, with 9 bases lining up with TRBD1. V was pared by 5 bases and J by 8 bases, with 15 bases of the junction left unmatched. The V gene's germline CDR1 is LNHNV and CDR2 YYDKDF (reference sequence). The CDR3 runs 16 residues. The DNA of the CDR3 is TGTGCCACCAGCGGGGGACAGGGTCCTCCGTACGGCGGCTACACCTTC. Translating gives CATSGGQGPPYGGYTF.

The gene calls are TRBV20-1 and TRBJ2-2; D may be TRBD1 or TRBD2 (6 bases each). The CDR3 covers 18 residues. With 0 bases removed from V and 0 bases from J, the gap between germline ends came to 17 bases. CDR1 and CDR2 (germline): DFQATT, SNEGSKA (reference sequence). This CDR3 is CSARDRVKGGANTGELFF. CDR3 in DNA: TGCAGTGCTAGAGATCGAGTTAAGGGGGGCGCGAACACCGGGGAGCTGTTTTTT.

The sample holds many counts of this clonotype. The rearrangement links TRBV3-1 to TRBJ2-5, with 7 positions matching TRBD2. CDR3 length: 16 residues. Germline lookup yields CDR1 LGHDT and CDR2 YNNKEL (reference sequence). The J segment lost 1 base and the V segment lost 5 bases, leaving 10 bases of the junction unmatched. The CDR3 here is CASSAQPGLIQETQYF. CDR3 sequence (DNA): TGTGCCAGCAGCGCCCAACCGGGACTAATCCAAGAGACCCAGTACTTC.

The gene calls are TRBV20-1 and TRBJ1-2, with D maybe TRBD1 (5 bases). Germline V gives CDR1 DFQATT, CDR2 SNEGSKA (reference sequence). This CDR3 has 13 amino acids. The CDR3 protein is CKTTAGSDYGYTF. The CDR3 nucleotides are TGCAAGACGACAGCGGGGTCTGACTATGGCTACACCTTC.

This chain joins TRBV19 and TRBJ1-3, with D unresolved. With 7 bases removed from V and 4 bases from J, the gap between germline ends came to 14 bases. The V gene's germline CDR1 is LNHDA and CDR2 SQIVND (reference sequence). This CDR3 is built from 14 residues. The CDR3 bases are TGTGCCAGTACCTTATTCCAATCGGGAAACACCATATATTTT. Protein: CASTLFQSGNTIYF.

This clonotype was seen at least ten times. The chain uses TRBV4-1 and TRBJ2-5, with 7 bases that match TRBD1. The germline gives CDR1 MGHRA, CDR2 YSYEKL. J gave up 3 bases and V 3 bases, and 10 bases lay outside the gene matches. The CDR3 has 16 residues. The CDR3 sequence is CASSHEHQTGEETQYF. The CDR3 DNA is TGCGCCAGCAGCCACGAACACCAAACAGGGGAAGAGACCCAGTACTTC.

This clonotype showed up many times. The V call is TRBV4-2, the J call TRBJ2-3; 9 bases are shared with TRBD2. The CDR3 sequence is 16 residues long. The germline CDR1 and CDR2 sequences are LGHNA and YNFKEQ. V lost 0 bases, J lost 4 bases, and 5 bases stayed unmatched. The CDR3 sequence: CASSQELAGLSDTQYF. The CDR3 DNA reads TGTGCCAGCAGCCAAGAGCTAGCGGGGCTCTCAGATACGCAGTATTTT.